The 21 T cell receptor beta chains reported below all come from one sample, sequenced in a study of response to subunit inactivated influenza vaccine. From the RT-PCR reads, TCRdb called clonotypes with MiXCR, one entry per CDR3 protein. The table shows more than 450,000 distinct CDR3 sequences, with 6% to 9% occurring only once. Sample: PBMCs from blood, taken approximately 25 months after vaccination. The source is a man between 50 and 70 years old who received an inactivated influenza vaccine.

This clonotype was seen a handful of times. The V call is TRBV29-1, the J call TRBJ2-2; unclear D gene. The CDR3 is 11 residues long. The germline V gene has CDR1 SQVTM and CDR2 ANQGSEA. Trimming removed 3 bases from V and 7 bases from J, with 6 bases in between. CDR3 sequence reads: CSVEGNGELFF. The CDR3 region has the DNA TGCAGCGTTGAGGGGAACGGGGAGCTGTTTTTT.

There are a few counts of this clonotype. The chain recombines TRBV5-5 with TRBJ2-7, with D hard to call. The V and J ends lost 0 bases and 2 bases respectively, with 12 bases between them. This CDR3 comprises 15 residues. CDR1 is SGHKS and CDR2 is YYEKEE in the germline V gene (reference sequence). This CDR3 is CASSLAGSNTYEQYF. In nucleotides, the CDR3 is TGTGCCAGCAGCTTGGCGGGCAGCAATACCTACGAGCAGTACTTC.

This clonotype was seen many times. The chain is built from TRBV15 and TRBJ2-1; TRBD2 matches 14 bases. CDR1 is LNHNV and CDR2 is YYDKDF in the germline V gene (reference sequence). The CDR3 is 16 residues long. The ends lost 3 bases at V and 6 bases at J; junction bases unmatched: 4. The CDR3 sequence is CATSRTSGRVANEQFF. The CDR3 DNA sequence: TGTGCCACCAGCAGGACTAGCGGGAGGGTGGCCAATGAGCAGTTCTTC.

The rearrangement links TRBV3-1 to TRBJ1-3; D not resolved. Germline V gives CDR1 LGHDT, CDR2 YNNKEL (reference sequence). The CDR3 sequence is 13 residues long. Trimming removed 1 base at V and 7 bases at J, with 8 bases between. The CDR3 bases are TGTGCCAGCAGCCAAGGGGTCCGGAACACCATATATTTT. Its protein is CASSQGVRNTIYF.

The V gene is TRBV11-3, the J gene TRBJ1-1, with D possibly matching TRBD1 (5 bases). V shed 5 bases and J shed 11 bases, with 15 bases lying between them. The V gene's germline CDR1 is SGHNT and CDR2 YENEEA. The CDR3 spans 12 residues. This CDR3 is CASSVRTLKAFF. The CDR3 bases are TGTGCCAGCAGCGTCAGGACACTTAAGGCTTTCTTT.

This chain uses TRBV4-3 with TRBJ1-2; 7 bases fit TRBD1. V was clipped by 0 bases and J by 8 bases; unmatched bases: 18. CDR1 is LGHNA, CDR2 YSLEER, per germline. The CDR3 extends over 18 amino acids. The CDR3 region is CASSQDLAGGIIPNGYTF. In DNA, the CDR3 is TGCGCCAGCAGCCAAGATTTGGCAGGGGGAATAATCCCGAACGGCTACACCTTC.

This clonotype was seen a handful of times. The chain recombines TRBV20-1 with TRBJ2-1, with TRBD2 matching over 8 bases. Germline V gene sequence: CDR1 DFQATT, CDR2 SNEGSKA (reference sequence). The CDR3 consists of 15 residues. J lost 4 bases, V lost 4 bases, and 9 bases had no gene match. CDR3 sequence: CSATRSSGFYNEQFF. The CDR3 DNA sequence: TGCAGTGCTACCCGTTCTAGCGGGTTTTACAATGAGCAGTTCTTC.

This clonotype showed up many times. The CDR3 DNA follows: TGTGCCAGCAGTGAGGACCCCTCGGGGCGGAAAGCTTTCTTT. Translating gives CASSEDPSGRKAFF. The chain links TRBV25-1 to TRBJ1-1, with D maybe TRBD1 (5 bases). V lost 3 bases and J 9 bases, leaving 17 bases between the germline ends. CDR3 length equals 14 residues. CDR1 is MGHDK and CDR2 is SYGVNS in the germline V gene.

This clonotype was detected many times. The CDR3 loop is CASSLALAGGSYNEQFF. Here the CDR3 DNA reads TGTGCCAGCAGTTTAGCCTTAGCGGGGGGGTCCTACAATGAGCAGTTCTTC. The chain employs TRBV12-3 or TRBV12-4 and TRBJ2-1, with 11 bases fitting TRBD2. The CDR3 totals 17 residues. V was clipped by 0 bases and J by 1 base; unmatched bases: 2.

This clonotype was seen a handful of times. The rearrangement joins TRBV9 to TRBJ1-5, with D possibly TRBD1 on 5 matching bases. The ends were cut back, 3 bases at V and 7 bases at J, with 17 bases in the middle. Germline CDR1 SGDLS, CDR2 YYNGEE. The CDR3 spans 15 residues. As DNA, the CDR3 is TGTGCCAGCAGCGAGGGGTCGGGGATTGGGCAGCCCCAGCATTTT. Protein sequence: CASSEGSGIGQPQHF. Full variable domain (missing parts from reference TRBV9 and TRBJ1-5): DSGVTQTPKHLITATGQRVTLRCSPRSGDLSVYWYQQSLDQGLQFLIQYYNGEERAKGNILERFSAQQFPDLHSELNLSSLELGDSALYFCASSEGSGIGQPQHFGDGTRLSIL.

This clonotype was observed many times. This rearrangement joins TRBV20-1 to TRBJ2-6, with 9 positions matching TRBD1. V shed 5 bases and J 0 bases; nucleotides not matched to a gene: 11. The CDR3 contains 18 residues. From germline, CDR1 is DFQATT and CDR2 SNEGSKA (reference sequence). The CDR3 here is CSADVRQGDPSGANVLTF. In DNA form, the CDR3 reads TGCAGTGCTGACGTGAGACAGGGGGACCCCTCTGGGGCCAACGTCCTGACTTTC.

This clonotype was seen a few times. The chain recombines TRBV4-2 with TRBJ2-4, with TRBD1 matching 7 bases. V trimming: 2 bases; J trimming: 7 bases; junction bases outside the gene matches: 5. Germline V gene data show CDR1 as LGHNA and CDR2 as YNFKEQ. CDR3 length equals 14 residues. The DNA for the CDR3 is TGTGCCAGCAGCCAAACGCCCAGGGGGAACATTCAGTACTTC. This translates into CASSQTPRGNIQYF.

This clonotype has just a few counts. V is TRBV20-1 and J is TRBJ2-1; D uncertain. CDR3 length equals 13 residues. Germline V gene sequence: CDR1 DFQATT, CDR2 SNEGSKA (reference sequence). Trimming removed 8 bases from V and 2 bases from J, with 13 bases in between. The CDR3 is CSHTRLTYNEQFF. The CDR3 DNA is TGCAGTCATACCAGGTTAACCTACAATGAGCAGTTCTTC.

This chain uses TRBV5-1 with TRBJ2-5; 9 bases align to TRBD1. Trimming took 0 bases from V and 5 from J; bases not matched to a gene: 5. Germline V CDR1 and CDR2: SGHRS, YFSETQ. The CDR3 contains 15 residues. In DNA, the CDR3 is TGCGCCAGCAGCTTGGACAGGGGGCTGGGGGAGACCCAGTACTTC. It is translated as CASSLDRGLGETQYF.

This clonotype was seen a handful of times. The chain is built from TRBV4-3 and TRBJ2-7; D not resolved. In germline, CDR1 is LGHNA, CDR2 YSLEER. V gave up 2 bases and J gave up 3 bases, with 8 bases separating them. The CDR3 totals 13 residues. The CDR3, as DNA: TGCGCCAGCAGCCAAAGGGAATACTACGAGCAGTACTTC. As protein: CASSQREYYEQYF.

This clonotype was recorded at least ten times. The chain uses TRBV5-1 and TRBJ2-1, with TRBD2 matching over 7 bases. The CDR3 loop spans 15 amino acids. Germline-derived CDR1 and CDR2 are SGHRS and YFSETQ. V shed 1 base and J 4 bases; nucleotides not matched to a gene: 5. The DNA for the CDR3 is TGCGCCAGCAGCTTGTTATCTAGCGGATACAATGAGCAGTTCTTC. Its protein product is CASSLLSSGYNEQFF.

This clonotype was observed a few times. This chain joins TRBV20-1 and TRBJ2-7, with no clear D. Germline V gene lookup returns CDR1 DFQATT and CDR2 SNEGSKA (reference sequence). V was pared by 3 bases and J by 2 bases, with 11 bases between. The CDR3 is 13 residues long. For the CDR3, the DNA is TGCAGTGCTAGGGTCAGTAATGCCTACGAGCAGTACTTC. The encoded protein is CSARVSNAYEQYF.

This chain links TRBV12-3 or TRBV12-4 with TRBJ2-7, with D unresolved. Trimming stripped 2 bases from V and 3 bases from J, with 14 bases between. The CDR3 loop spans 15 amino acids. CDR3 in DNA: TGTGCCAGCAGTTTAATAGGGCGGAACCTCTACGAGCAGTACTTC. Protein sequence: CASSLIGRNLYEQYF.

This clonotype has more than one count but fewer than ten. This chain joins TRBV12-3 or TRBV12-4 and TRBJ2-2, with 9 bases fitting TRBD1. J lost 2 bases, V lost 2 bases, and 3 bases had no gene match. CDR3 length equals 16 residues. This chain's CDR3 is CASSLWTGANTGELFF. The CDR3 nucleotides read TGTGCCAGCAGTTTATGGACAGGGGCAAACACCGGGGAGCTGTTTTTT.

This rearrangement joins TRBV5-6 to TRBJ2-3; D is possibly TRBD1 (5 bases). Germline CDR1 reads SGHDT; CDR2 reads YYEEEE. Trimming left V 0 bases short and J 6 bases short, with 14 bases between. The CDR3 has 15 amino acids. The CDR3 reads CASSLGRDPGDTQYF. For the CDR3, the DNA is TGTGCCAGCAGCTTGGGCAGGGATCCTGGGGATACGCAGTATTTT. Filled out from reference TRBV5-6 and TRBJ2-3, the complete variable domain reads DAGVTQSPTHLIKTRGQQVTLRCSPKSGHDTVSWYQQALGQGPQFIFQYYEEEERQRGNFPDRFSGHQFPNYSSELNVNALLLGDSALYLCASSLGRDPGDTQYFGPGTRLTVL.

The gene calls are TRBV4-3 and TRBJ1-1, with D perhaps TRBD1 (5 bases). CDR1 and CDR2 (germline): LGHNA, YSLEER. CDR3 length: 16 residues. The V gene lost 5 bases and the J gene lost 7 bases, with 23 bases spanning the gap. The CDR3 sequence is CASSSRLGQGSLEAFF. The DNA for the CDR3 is TGCGCCAGCAGCTCCCGGTTAGGGCAGGGAAGCCTTGAAGCTTTCTTT.